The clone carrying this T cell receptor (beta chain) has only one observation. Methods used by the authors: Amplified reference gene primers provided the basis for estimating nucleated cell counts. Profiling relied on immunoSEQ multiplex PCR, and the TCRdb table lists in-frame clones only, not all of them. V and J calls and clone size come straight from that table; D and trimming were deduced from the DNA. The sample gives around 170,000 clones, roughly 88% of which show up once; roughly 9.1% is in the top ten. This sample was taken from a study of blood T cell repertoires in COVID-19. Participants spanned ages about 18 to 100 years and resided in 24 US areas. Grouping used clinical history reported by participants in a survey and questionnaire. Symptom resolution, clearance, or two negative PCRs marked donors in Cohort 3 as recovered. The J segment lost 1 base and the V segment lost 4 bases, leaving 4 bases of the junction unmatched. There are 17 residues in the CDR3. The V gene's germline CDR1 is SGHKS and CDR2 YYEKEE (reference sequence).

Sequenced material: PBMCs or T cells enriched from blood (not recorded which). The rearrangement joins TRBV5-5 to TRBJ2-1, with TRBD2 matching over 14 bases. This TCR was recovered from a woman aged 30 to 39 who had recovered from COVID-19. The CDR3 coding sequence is TGTGCCAGCAGCCCTCGACTAGCGGGAGGGTCCTACAATGAGCAGTTCTTC. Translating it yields CASSPRLAGGSYNEQFF. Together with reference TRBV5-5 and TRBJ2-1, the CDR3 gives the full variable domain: DAGVTQSPTHLIKTRGQQVTLRCSPISGHKSVSWYQQVLGQGPQFIFQYYEKEERGRGNFPDRFSARQFPNYSSELNVNALLLGDSALYLCASSPRLAGGSYNEQFFGPGTRLTVL.